This TCR beta chain was obtained from a study of blood T cell repertoires in COVID-19. Study-level information: Acute and convalescent COVID-19 specimens originated in the United States, Italy and Spain. Sources were T cells, B-cell-depleted T cells, or PBMCs; the material itself was cDNA or gDNA.

Germline V gene sequence: CDR1 LGHDT, CDR2 YNNKEL (reference sequence). V was trimmed by 4 bases and J by 8 bases, leaving 20 bases between them. There are 15 residues in the CDR3. The Seattle site enrolled patients during active infection and followed them longitudinally. As handled by the study authors: Quantification of nucleated cells was approximated via reference gene primer amplification. Some clones are missing from TCRdb's copy, which holds only in-frame ones; the method was immunoSEQ multiplex PCR. V and J calls and clone size come straight from that table; D and trimming were deduced from the DNA. The sample contains 350,000 or so clones, approximately 89% of which appear only once.

The sequence was obtained from a woman aged 60 to 75 with COVID-19, enrolled during active disease. Input material: peripheral blood. This chain links TRBV3-1 (or the pseudogene TRBV3-2) with TRBJ1-2, with D perhaps TRBD1 (5 bases). The CDR3 DNA is TGTGCCAGCAGCCCTACGGTCCCAGGGAGGGACGGCTACACCTTC. Its protein is CASSPTVPGRDGYTF.